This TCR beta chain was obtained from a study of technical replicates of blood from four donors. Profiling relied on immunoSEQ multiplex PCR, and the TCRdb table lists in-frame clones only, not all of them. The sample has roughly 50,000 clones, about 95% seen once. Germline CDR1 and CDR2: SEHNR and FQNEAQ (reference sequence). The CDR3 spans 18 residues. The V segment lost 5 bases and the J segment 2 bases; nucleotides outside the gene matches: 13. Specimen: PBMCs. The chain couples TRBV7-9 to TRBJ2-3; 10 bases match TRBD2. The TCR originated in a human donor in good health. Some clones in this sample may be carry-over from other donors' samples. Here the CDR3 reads CASSQAGTSVGNTDTQYF. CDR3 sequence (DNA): TGTGCCAGCAGCCAAGCCGGGACTAGCGTCGGGAACACAGATACGCAGTATTTT.